The clone carrying this T cell receptor beta chain turned up a few times. The data were obtained in a study of cytomegalovirus exposure and HLA in healthy donors. About the study: Unique TCRs numbering 75 million to 95 million, obtained from HLA-typed donors, made up an early data release.

The PCR made use of 60 Vbeta and 13 Jbeta primers. Assay: immunoSEQ multiplex PCR; the TCRdb copy retains only in-frame clones and omits some. The sample has about 73,000 clones, roughly 82% seen once. V lost 2 bases to trimming and J lost 4 bases; unmatched junction nucleotides: 7. Per the germline V gene, CDR1 is MNHEY and CDR2 is SVGAGI. This CDR3 contains 16 residues. The sequence came from a man aged 65-85 years in good health and CMV-seronegative. The sequenced sample consisted of PBMCs. The V call is TRBV6-5, the J call TRBJ1-3; 8 positions agree with TRBD1. The CDR3 DNA reads as TGTGCCAGCAGTTACGCTTGGACAGGGACAGGAAACACCATATATTTT. This sequence encodes CASSYAWTGTGNTIYF.